A selection of T cell receptor beta chains follows, all from one sample in a study of cytomegalovirus exposure and HLA in healthy donors. The assay was immunoSEQ multiplex PCR, and TCRdb's table has in-frame clones only and misses some. The repertoire has about 120,000 clones, around 75% of them found once; the top ten carry 2.1%. The sequenced sample consisted of PBMCs. The receptors come from a man younger than 45 in good health and CMV-seronegative. CDR3s include the opening cysteine and the closing phenylalanine or tryptophan. A D gene is named only where the DNA matches it firmly. Clone size is stated in some rows and not others, as once, few, many or a class when expanded.

d_gene	v_gene	j_gene	abundance	CDR3aa	CDR3nt
TRBD2	TRBV7-7	TRBJ2-5	-	CASSAGTSPGETQYF	TGTGCCAGCAGCGCCGGGACTAGCCCAGGGGAGACCCAGTACTTC
-	TRBV2	TRBJ2-3	-	CASSEATEADTQYF	TGTGCCAGCAGTGAAGCCACGGAGGCAGATACGCAGTATTTT
-	TRBV7-2	TRBJ1-6	-	CASSPGQLPLHF	TGTGCCAGCAGCCCAGGACAGTTACCCCTCCACTTT
TRBD1	TRBV11-2	TRBJ2-5	once	CASSSPPQGVETQYF	TGTGCCAGCAGCTCACCGCCACAGGGGGTAGAGACCCAGTACTTC
-	TRBV21-1	TRBJ2-3	-	CASSKFLTGDADTQYF	TGTGCCAGCAGCAAATTCCTGACAGGGGATGCAGATACGCAGTATTTT
-	TRBV11-2	TRBJ1-1	few	CASSGGTNTEAFF	TGTGCCAGCAGCGGCGGCACGAACACTGAAGCTTTCTTT
-	TRBV5-8	TRBJ2-6	-	CASSPRVSGANVLTF	TGTGCCAGCAGCCCGCGAGTCTCTGGGGCCAACGTCCTGACTTTC
TRBD2	TRBV14	TRBJ2-7	-	CASSQVKRGGTYEQYF	TGTGCCAGCAGCCAAGTAAAACGGGGGGGGACCTACGAGCAGTACTTC
TRBD2	TRBV7-9	TRBJ2-1	-	CASSGASGGSYNEQFF	TGTGCCAGCAGCGGTGCTAGCGGGGGGTCCTACAATGAGCAGTTCTTC
-	TRBV19	TRBJ2-1	few	CASTGNGTVNEQFF	TGTGCCAGTACCGGCAATGGTACAGTGAATGAGCAGTTCTTC
-	TRBV4-1	TRBJ2-6	-	CASSTRTAAGPGANGLTF	TGCGCCAGCAGCACCCGGACAGCGGCTGGGCCTGGGGCCAACGGCCTGACTTTC
TRBD2	TRBV4-1	TRBJ2-7	-	CASSQPPSGALSYEQYF	TGCGCCAGCAGCCAACCACCTAGCGGGGCCCTCTCCTACGAGCAGTACTTC
TRBD1	TRBV10-2	TRBJ2-1	-	CASRLVTGSGNEQFF	TGCGCCAGCCGACTCGTGACAGGGAGTGGTAATGAGCAGTTCTTC
-	TRBV15	TRBJ2-1	-	CATSSRIPNDEQFF	TGTGCCACCAGTTCGCGCATCCCGAACGATGAGCAGTTCTTC
TRBD1	TRBV7-9	TRBJ2-1	-	CASSLDLSWGQGNNEQFF	TGTGCCAGCAGCCTAGACCTAAGTTGGGGACAGGGGAACAATGAGCAGTTCTTC
TRBD1	TRBV29-1	TRBJ1-1	few	CSGGPGQGMNTEAFF	TGCAGCGGGGGGCCGGGACAGGGAATGAACACTGAAGCTTTCTTT
-	TRBV15	TRBJ2-3	-	CATSRGGDTQYF	TGTGCCACCAGCAGAGGCGGGGATACGCAGTATTTT
-	TRBV29-1	TRBJ2-7	-	CSAADSTYEQYF	TGCAGCGCCGCGGACTCGACCTACGAGCAGTACTTC
-	TRBV7-9	TRBJ2-2	-	CASIVGGTGELFF	TGTGCCAGCATTGTAGGGGGTACCGGGGAGCTGTTTTTT
TRBD2	TRBV11-3	TRBJ2-7	-	CASSPAGDFYEQYF	TGTGCCAGCAGCCCGGCGGGGGATTTCTACGAGCAGTACTTC
-	TRBV25-1	TRBJ2-5	-	CASSPRTLQETQYF	TGTGCCAGCAGTCCTCGGACATTGCAAGAGACCCAGTACTTC
-	TRBV5-1	TRBJ1-1	-	CASSGTWNTEAFF	TGCGCCAGCTCCGGGACTTGGAACACTGAAGCTTTCTTT
-	TRBV15	TRBJ1-3	-	CATSIAGSGNTIYF	TGTGCCACCAGCATCGCAGGGTCTGGAAACACCATATATTTT
TRBD2	TRBV4-2	TRBJ2-2	-	CASSQEGSGGWNTGELFF	TGTGCCAGCAGCCAAGAAGGTAGCGGGGGGTGGAACACCGGGGAGCTGTTTTTT
-	TRBV29-1	TRBJ1-2	-	CSVGTAGANYGYTF	TGCAGCGTTGGGACAGCGGGAGCTAACTATGGCTACACCTTC
-	TRBV30	TRBJ1-4	-	CAWSRLGGDEKLFF	TGTGCCTGGAGCCGTCTAGGGGGGGATGAAAAACTGTTTTTT
-	TRBV15	TRBJ1-1	-	CATSWAGNTEAFF	TGTGCCACCAGCTGGGCAGGGAACACTGAAGCTTTCTTT
TRBD2	TRBV10-3	TRBJ2-7	-	CAISEGAGGTSYEQYF	TGTGCCATCAGTGAAGGGGCGGGGGGGACCTCCTACGAGCAGTACTTC
-	TRBV7-5	TRBJ2-5	-	CVRSCQSGGDPQKETQYF	TGTGTCAGAAGCTGTCAAAGCGGGGGGGACCCCCAAAAAGAGACCCAGTACTTC
-	TRBV9	TRBJ2-3	-	CASSVSGHGTDTQYF	TGTGCCAGCAGCGTTTCAGGGCATGGGACAGATACGCAGTATTTT
-	TRBV6-5	TRBJ1-2	-	CASSYLGGPGYTF	TGTGCCAGCAGTTACCTGGGGGGTCCTGGCTACACCTTC
TRBD1	TRBV13	TRBJ1-6	-	CASSPETGANSPLHF	TGTGCCAGCAGCCCAGAGACAGGGGCCAATTCACCCCTCCACTTT
-	TRBV9	TRBJ1-2	-	CASSVDEAGEGYGYTF	TGTGCCAGCAGCGTAGACGAGGCAGGGGAGGGCTATGGCTACACCTTC
-	TRBV18	TRBJ2-5	-	CASSPTGQGETQYF	TGTGCCAGCTCACCAACGGGACAAGGGGAGACCCAGTACTTC
TRBD1	TRBV5-1	TRBJ2-4	-	CASSKMTGTENIQYF	TGCGCCAGCAGCAAGATGACCGGGACAGAAAACATTCAGTACTTC
-	TRBV28	TRBJ2-1	few	CAVQVPYNEQFF	TGTGCCGTACAAGTCCCTTACAATGAGCAGTTCTTC
-	TRBV5-8	TRBJ2-1	few	CASSLGGVQYNEQFF	TGTGCCAGCAGCTTGGGGGGGGTGCAGTACAATGAGCAGTTCTTC
-	TRBV19	TRBJ2-7	-	CASKVVTGAYEQYF	TGTGCCAGTAAGGTCGTGACGGGGGCCTACGAGCAGTACTTC
TRBD1	TRBV6-5	TRBJ2-2	-	CASRQPGQGGGELFF	TGTGCCAGCAGACAGCCGGGACAGGGCGGCGGGGAGCTGTTTTTT
-	TRBV4-3	TRBJ2-3	-	CASSLLPPTGMGTDTQYF	TGCGCCAGCAGCCTTCTCCCCCCTACAGGGATGGGTACAGATACGCAGTATTTT
TRBD2	TRBV27	TRBJ2-7	once	CASSLAGDPTYEQYF	TGTGCCAGCAGTTTAGCGGGGGATCCGACCTACGAGCAGTACTTC
TRBD1	TRBV5-1	TRBJ1-6	-	CASSLDWGQSSYNSPLHF	TGCGCCAGCAGCTTGGACTGGGGACAGAGCTCCTATAATTCACCCCTCCACTTT
-	TRBV30	TRBJ1-6	once	CAWRSDGNNSPLHF	TGTGCCTGGAGAAGCGATGGAAATAATTCACCCCTCCACTTT
TRBD1	TRBV7-9	TRBJ1-3	-	CASSQTAQGAVGNTIYF	TGTGCCAGCAGCCAGACAGCACAGGGGGCGGTTGGAAACACCATATATTTT
-	TRBV7-8	TRBJ2-5	-	CASGGTAGETQYF	TGTGCCAGCGGCGGGACAGCAGGAGAGACCCAGTACTTC
TRBD2	TRBV7-8	TRBJ2-4	-	CASSLGGPGLAKNSQYF	TGTGCCAGCAGCTTAGGGGGGCCGGGACTAGCCAAAAACAGTCAGTACTTC
-	TRBV29-1	TRBJ1-4	-	CSVERETEFATNEKLFF	TGCAGCGTTGAACGGGAGACAGAGTTTGCAACTAATGAAAAACTGTTTTTT
TRBD1	TRBV6-5	TRBJ2-7	-	CASSYAAGGSYEQYF	TGTGCCAGCAGTTACGCGGCAGGGGGCTCCTACGAGCAGTACTTC
-	TRBV6-5	TRBJ1-4	-	CASSYSGQPSEKLFF	TGTGCCAGCAGTTACTCAGGACAGCCCAGCGAAAAACTGTTTTTT
TRBD1	TRBV5-1	TRBJ2-3	once	CASRAGTGTDTQYF	TGCGCCAGCAGAGCCGGGACAGGTACAGATACGCAGTATTTT
-	TRBV28	TRBJ2-5	once	CASSFTGARQYF	TGTGCCAGCAGTTTTACCGGCGCGCGGCAGTACTTC